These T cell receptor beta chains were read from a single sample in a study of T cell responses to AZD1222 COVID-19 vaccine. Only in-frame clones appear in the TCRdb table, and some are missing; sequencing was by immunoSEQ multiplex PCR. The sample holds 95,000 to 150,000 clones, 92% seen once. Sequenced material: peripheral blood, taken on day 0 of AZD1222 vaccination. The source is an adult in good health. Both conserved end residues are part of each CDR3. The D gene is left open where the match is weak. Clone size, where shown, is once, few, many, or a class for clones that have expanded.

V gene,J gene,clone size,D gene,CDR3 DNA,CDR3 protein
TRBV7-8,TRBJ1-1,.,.,TGTGCCAGCACCAACGACATGGGCACTGAAGCTTTCTTT,CASTNDMGTEAFF
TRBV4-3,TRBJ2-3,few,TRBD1,TGCGCCAGCAGCCCAGAAGGACAGGGGGGAGATACGCAGTATTTT,CASSPEGQGGDTQYF
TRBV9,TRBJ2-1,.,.,TGTGCCAGCAGCGTCCAAGGCGAGGGGTTTGTGCAGTTCTTC,CASSVQGEGFVQFF
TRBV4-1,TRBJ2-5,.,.,TGCGCCAGCAGCCACCCACCGACCCAGTACTTC,CASSHPPTQYF
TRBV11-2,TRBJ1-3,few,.,TGTGCCAGCAGCTTCGAGACAGGCTCTGGAAACACCATATATTTT,CASSFETGSGNTIYF
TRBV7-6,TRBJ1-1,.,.,TGTGCCGTGGGTTTCTCTCTGAACACTGAAGCTTTCTTT,CAVGFSLNTEAFF
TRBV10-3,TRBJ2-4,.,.,TGTGCCATCAGTGCAGGTCTTGGGATCCAAAACATTCAGTACTTC,CAISAGLGIQNIQYF
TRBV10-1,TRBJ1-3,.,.,TGCGCCGTCCGGAAGACAGGCTCTGGAAACACCATATATTTT,CAVRKTGSGNTIYF
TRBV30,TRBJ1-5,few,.,TGTGCCTGGAGTCCCCCGGGGGTTGGCGGGGATCAGCCCCAGCATTTT,CAWSPPGVGGDQPQHF
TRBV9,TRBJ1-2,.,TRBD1,TGTGCCAGCAGCGTAGCTGGGACAGACTATGGCTACACCTTC,CASSVAGTDYGYTF
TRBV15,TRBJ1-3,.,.,TGTGCCACCAGAGAGCGCTCTGGAAACACCATATATTTT,CATRERSGNTIYF
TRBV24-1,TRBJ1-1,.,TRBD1,TGTGCCACCAGTGATTCTCAACGGACAGGGTTTATCACTGAAGCTTTCTTT,CATSDSQRTGFITEAFF
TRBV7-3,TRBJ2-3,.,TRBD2,TGTGCCAGCTCCGGACTAGCGGGAGGGTCGGGGAGCACAGATACGCAGTATTTT,CASSGLAGGSGSTDTQYF
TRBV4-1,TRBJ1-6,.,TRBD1,TGCGCCAGCAGCCAAGGGACAGGGGGCGTTTCACCCCTCCACTTT,CASSQGTGGVSPLHF
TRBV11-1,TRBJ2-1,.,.,TGTGCCAGCAGCCCCCGGGGGGCTCCCTCCTACAATGAGCAGTTCTTC,CASSPRGAPSYNEQFF
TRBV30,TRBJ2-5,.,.,TGTGCCTGGAGTCCCACAGTCCTCCAAGAGACCCAGTACTTC,CAWSPTVLQETQYF
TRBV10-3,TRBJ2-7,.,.,TGTGCCATCGCCGGGACGGACTACGAGCAGTACTTC,CAIAGTDYEQYF
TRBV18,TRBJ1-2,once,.,TGTGCCAGCTCACCACTGGCAGGGGATGGATATGGCTACACCTTC,CASSPLAGDGYGYTF
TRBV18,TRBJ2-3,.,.,TGTGCCAGCTCACCACAACTAGGCACAGATACGCAGTATTTT,CASSPQLGTDTQYF
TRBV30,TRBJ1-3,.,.,TGTGCCTGGAGCCCGCCGGGATCTCGCTCTGGAAACACCATATATTTT,CAWSPPGSRSGNTIYF
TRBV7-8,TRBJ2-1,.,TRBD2,TGTGCCAGCAGCTTGACTAGCGGGAGGGGAAATGAGCAGTTCTTC,CASSLTSGRGNEQFF
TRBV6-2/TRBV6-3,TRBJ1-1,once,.,TGTGCCAGCAGTTCGCGGTCCTCCGGCGCTAGACGGGTCACTGAAGCTTTCTTT,CASSSRSSGARRVTEAFF
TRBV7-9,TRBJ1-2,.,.,TGTGCCAGCAGCTTAGCCAACAGACCCTATGGCTACACCTTC,CASSLANRPYGYTF
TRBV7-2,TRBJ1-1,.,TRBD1,TGTGCCAGCTCCCCGGGGGGGACAGCGGTGGGCACTGAAGCTTTCTTT,CASSPGGTAVGTEAFF
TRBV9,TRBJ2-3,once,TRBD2,TGTGCCAGCAGCGTAGGGCTAGCGGGAGGGGATACGCAGTATTTT,CASSVGLAGGDTQYF
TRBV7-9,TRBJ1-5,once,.,TGTGCCAGCAGCTTAAGAGATCAGCCCCAGCATTTT,CASSLRDQPQHF
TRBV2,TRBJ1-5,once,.,TGTGCCAGCAGTGAGGAAAGCAATCAGCCCCAGCATTTT,CASSEESNQPQHF
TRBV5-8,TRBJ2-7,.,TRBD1,TGTGCCAGCAGCTTGGCCGGGACAGGGTCCTACGAGCAGTACTTC,CASSLAGTGSYEQYF
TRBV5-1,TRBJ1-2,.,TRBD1,TGCGCCAGCGGCTTGGACAGGGGTGGTGGCTACACCTTC,CASGLDRGGGYTF
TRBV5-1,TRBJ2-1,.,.,TGCGCCAGCAGCTTGTATAACTACAATGAGCAGTTCTTC,CASSLYNYNEQFF
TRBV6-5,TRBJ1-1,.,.,TGTGCCAGCGGGAGGGGATTCGACACTGAAGCTTTCTTT,CASGRGFDTEAFF
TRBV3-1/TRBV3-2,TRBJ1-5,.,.,TGTGCCAGCAGCCAAGAGGGTCGGAACCAGCATTTT,CASSQEGRNQHF
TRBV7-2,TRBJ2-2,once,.,TGTGCCAGCGGGCGTGGGACGGCGAACACCGGGGAGCTGTTTTTT,CASGRGTANTGELFF
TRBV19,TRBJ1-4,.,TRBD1,TGTGCCAGTGGAAAAGGGGGCTCGGGTGAAAAACTGTTTTTT,CASGKGGSGEKLFF
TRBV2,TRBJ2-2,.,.,TGTGCCAGCAGCTCGGCCGGGGAGCTGTTTTTT,CASSSAGELFF
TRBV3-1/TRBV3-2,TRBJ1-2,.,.,TGTGCCAGCAGCCAAGTAGGGAGGGGGTCCTCGAGGGGCTACACCTTC,CASSQVGRGSSRGYTF
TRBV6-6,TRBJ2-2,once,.,TGTGCCGCCAAGGGGCCCGGGTTTAAGAGGGGGGAGCTGTTTTTT,CAAKGPGFKRGELFF
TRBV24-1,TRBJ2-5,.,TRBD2,TGTGCCACCGGACTAGCGGGTTTAGAGACCCAGTACTTC,CATGLAGLETQYF
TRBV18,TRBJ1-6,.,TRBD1,TGTGCCAGCTCACCGGGACAGGGCAGTACGGATTCACCCCTCCACTTT,CASSPGQGSTDSPLHF
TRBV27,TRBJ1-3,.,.,TGTGCCAGCAGAAGGACAGAATACTCTGGAAACACCATATATTTT,CASRRTEYSGNTIYF
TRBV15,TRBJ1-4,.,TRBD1,TGTGCCACCAGCAGAGCGGGAGGGGGCACTGAAAAACTGTTTTTT,CATSRAGGGTEKLFF
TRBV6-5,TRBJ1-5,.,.,TGTGCCAGCAGTTATAACCCATATCAGCCCCAGCATTTT,CASSYNPYQPQHF
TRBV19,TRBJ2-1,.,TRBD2,TGTGCCAGTAGTATAGCTCCGCTAGCGGGGGGCCGTAAGAAAGAGCAGTTCTTC,CASSIAPLAGGRKKEQFF
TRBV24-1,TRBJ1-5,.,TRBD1,TGTGCCACCAGTGATATCTATGACAGGGTGGGTCAGCCCCAGCATTTT,CATSDIYDRVGQPQHF
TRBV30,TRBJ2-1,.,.,TGTGCCTGGAGTGTGGGGGGGGCCGGTCCCTACAATGAGCAGTTCTTC,CAWSVGGAGPYNEQFF
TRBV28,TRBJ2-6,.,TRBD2,TGTGCCAGCAGTTTTTCGGGGGGACCCTTCTCTGGGGCCAACGTCCTGACTTTC,CASSFSGGPFSGANVLTF
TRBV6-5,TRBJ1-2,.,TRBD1,TGTGCCAGCCACAGGGGGCGCGTCTATGGCTACACCTTC,CASHRGRVYGYTF
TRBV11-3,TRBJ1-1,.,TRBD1,TGTGCCAGCAGATCCGGAACAGGGGGCGGAACTGAAGCTTTCTTT,CASRSGTGGGTEAFF
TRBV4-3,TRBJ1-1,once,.,TGCGCCAGCAGCCAAGATGGGGCCGACCAGGCTTTCTTT,CASSQDGADQAFF